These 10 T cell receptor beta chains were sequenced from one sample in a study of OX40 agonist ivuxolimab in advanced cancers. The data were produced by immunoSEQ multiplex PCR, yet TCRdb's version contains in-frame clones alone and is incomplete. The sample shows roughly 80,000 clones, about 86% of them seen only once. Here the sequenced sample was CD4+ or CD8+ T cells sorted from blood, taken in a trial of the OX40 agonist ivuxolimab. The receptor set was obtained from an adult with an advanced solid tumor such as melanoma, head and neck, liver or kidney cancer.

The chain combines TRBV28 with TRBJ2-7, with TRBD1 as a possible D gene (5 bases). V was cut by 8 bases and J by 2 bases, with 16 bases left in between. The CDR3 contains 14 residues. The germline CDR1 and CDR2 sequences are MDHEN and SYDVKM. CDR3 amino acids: CASSTHQGTYEQYF. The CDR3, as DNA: TGTGCCAGCTCCACCCATCAGGGAACCTACGAGCAGTACTTC. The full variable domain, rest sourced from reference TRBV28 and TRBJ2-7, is DVKVTQSSRYLVKRTGEKVFLECVQDMDHENMFWYRQDPGLGLRLIYFSYDVKMKEKGDIPEGYSVSREKKERFSLILESASTNQTSMYLCASSTHQGTYEQYFGPGTRLTVT.

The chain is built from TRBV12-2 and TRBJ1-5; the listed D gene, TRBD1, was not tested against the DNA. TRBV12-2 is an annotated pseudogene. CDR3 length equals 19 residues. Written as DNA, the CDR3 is TGTGCAAGTCGCTTAAGCGCCGGGACAGGGCTTATACGCAATCAGCCCCAGCATTTT. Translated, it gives CASRLSAGTGLIRNQPQHF.

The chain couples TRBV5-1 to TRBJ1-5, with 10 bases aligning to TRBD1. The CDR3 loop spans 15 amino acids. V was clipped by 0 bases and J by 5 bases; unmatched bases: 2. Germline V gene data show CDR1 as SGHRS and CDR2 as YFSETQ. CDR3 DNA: TGCGCCAGCAGCTTGGAGACAGGGGGCGATCAGCCCCAGCATTTT. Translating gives CASSLETGGDQPQHF.

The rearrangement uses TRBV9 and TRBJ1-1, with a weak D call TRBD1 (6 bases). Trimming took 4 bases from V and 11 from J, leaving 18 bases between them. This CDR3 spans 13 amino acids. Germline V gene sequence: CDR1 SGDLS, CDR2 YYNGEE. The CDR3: CASSPQTGSLAFF. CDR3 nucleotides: TGTGCCAGCAGCCCCCAGACAGGTAGCCTTGCTTTCTTT.

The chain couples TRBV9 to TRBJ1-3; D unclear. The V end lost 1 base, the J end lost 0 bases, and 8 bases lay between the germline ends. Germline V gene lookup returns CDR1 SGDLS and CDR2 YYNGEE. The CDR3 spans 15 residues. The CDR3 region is CASSVRLGSGNTIYF. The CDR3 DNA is TGTGCCAGCAGCGTACGTCTTGGCTCTGGAAACACCATATATTTT.

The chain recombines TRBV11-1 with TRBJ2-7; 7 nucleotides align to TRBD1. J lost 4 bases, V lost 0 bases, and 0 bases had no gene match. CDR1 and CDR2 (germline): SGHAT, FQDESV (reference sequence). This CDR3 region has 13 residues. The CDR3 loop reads CASSLAGQYEQYF. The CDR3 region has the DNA TGTGCCAGCAGCTTAGCGGGACAGTACGAGCAGTACTTC.

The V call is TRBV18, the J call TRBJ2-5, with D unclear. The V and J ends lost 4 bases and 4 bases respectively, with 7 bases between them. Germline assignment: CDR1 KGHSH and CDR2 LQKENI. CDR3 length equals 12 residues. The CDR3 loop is CASSLERETQYF. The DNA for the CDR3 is TGTGCCAGCTCACTAGAACGAGAGACCCAGTACTTC.

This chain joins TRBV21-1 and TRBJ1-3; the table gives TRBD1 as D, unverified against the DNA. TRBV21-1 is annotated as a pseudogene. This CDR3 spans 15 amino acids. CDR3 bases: TGTGCCAGCAGCAGGGGACAGGGATCTGGAAACACCATATATTTT. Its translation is CASSRGQGSGNTIYF.

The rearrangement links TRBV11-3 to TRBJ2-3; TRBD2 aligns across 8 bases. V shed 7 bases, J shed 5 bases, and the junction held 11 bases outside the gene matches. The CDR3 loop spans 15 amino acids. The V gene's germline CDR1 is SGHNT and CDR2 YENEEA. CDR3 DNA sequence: TGTGCCAGCACCTCCCGGGCGCGGGAGGAAGATACGCAGTATTTT. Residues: CASTSRAREEDTQYF.

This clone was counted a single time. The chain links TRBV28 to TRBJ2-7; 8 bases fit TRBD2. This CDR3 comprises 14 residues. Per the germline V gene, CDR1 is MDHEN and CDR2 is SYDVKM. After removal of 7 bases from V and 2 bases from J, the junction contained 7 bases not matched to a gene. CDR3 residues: CASTPGGGPYEQYF. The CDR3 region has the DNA TGTGCCAGCACCCCCGGGGGGGGCCCCTACGAGCAGTACTTC. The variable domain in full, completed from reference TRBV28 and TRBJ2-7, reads DVKVTQSSRYLVKRTGEKVFLECVQDMDHENMFWYRQDPGLGLRLIYFSYDVKMKEKGDIPEGYSVSREKKERFSLILESASTNQTSMYLCASTPGGGPYEQYFGPGTRLTVT.